Listed below are T cell receptor beta chains from one sample, sequenced in a study of beta chain features in type 1 diabetes. Using immunoSEQ multiplex PCR, the repertoire was profiled, and TCRdb retains in-frame clones only, with some absent. This table holds about 340,000 clones, 8% found once. Sequencing used central memory CD4+ T cells from blood. These receptors originate from a woman between 18 and 29 years old in good health. Each CDR3 is given with its conserved first and last residue. Fields, in order: clone size, CDR3 length, V gene, D gene, J gene, CDR3 DNA, CDR3 protein. A D gene is named only where the DNA matches it firmly. For some rows the clone size is stated as once, few or many, or as a class when expanded; others skip it.

abundance: .
len: 13
v_gene: TRBV4-3
d_gene: .
j_gene: TRBJ1-5
CDR3nt: TGCGCCAGCAGCCAAGTGGGGGGTCAGCCCCAGCATTTT
CDR3aa: CASSQVGGQPQHF

abundance: .
len: 15
v_gene: TRBV7-2
d_gene: TRBD2
j_gene: TRBJ2-3
CDR3nt: TGTGCCAGCAGCTTAAGCGGGACTAGCACAGATACGCAGTATTTT
CDR3aa: CASSLSGTSTDTQYF

abundance: .
len: 13
v_gene: TRBV14
d_gene: TRBD1
j_gene: TRBJ1-2
CDR3nt: TGTGCCAGCAGCCAAGAAGGGGGCCGAGGCTACACCTTC
CDR3aa: CASSQEGGRGYTF

abundance: few
len: 15
v_gene: TRBV19
d_gene: .
j_gene: TRBJ2-6
CDR3nt: TGTGCCAGTAGTATACGGACAACTGGGGCCAACGTCCTGACTTTC
CDR3aa: CASSIRTTGANVLTF

abundance: few
len: 14
v_gene: TRBV19
d_gene: .
j_gene: TRBJ2-1
CDR3nt: TGTGCCAGTAGTATTCAAGGCTCCTACAATGAGCAGTTCTTC
CDR3aa: CASSIQGSYNEQFF

abundance: .
len: 16
v_gene: TRBV18
d_gene: .
j_gene: TRBJ2-2
CDR3nt: TGTGCCAGCTCACCACGTATAGCGCGAGGCACCGGGGAGCTGTTTTTT
CDR3aa: CASSPRIARGTGELFF

abundance: .
len: 13
v_gene: TRBV15
d_gene: TRBD2
j_gene: TRBJ2-1
CDR3nt: TGTGCCACCCGGGCGGCGGGAGAGGCTGAGCAGTTCTTC
CDR3aa: CATRAAGEAEQFF

abundance: few
len: 15
v_gene: TRBV19
d_gene: .
j_gene: TRBJ2-1
CDR3nt: TGTGCCAGTAGCCCCGCGGGTATGCCCTACAATGAGCAGTTCTTC
CDR3aa: CASSPAGMPYNEQFF

abundance: many
len: 15
v_gene: TRBV13
d_gene: .
j_gene: TRBJ2-1
CDR3nt: TGTGCCAGCAGCCCCACCCCACGGGAGTTCAATGAGCAGTTCTTC
CDR3aa: CASSPTPREFNEQFF

abundance: few
len: 14
v_gene: TRBV7-2
d_gene: TRBD1
j_gene: TRBJ1-2
CDR3nt: TGTGCCAGCAGCTTAGTAGAGGGGGCTGGAGGCTACACCTTC
CDR3aa: CASSLVEGAGGYTF

abundance: few
len: 15
v_gene: TRBV29-1
d_gene: .
j_gene: TRBJ2-3
CDR3nt: TGCAGCGCCAACCGAGGGGCAGGTAGCACAGATACGCAGTATTTT
CDR3aa: CSANRGAGSTDTQYF

abundance: many
len: 14
v_gene: TRBV28
d_gene: TRBD1
j_gene: TRBJ1-5
CDR3nt: TGTGCCAGCAGCGGACAGGGGGCGGCTCAGCCCCAGCATTTT
CDR3aa: CASSGQGAAQPQHF

abundance: .
len: 14
v_gene: TRBV11-2
d_gene: .
j_gene: TRBJ2-5
CDR3nt: TGTGCCAGCAGCTTAGACCCGTGGGGGGAGACCCAGTACTTC
CDR3aa: CASSLDPWGETQYF

abundance: few
len: 12
v_gene: TRBV28
d_gene: .
j_gene: TRBJ1-2
CDR3nt: TGTGCCAGCAGTTTAGCAGGGTTTGGCTACACCTTC
CDR3aa: CASSLAGFGYTF

abundance: few
len: 14
v_gene: TRBV6-6
d_gene: .
j_gene: TRBJ2-3
CDR3nt: TGTGCCAGCAGTGATTACTGGTTCACAGATACGCAGTATTTT
CDR3aa: CASSDYWFTDTQYF

abundance: once
len: 15
v_gene: TRBV6-5
d_gene: TRBD2
j_gene: TRBJ2-7
CDR3nt: TGTGCCAGCAGTTACCAGCTAGCGGGAGGTTACGAGCAGTACTTC
CDR3aa: CASSYQLAGGYEQYF

abundance: few
len: 14
v_gene: TRBV5-1
d_gene: TRBD1
j_gene: TRBJ2-1
CDR3nt: TGCGCCAGCAGCTTGAAGCAGGGGGTCAATGAGCAGTTCTTC
CDR3aa: CASSLKQGVNEQFF

abundance: .
len: 13
v_gene: TRBV9
d_gene: .
j_gene: TRBJ1-6
CDR3nt: TGTGCCAGCAGCGTGGAGAATAATTCACCCCTCCACTTT
CDR3aa: CASSVENNSPLHF

abundance: few
len: 15
v_gene: TRBV18
d_gene: .
j_gene: TRBJ2-5
CDR3nt: TGTGCCAGCTCACCCCCTAGCGGGACAGGAGAGACCCAGTACTTC
CDR3aa: CASSPPSGTGETQYF

abundance: .
len: 14
v_gene: TRBV18
d_gene: .
j_gene: TRBJ2-2
CDR3nt: TGTGCCAGCTCACCACCGAGAGTGGACGGGGAGCTGTTTTTT
CDR3aa: CASSPPRVDGELFF

abundance: many
len: 15
v_gene: TRBV19
d_gene: TRBD2
j_gene: TRBJ2-1
CDR3nt: TGTGCCAGTAGTATCGGCGGGAGTATATACAATGAGCAGTTCTTC
CDR3aa: CASSIGGSIYNEQFF

abundance: .
len: 15
v_gene: TRBV7-2
d_gene: TRBD1
j_gene: TRBJ2-5
CDR3nt: TGTGCCAGCAGCTCTAGACAGGGGGCGCAAGAGACCCAGTACTTC
CDR3aa: CASSSRQGAQETQYF

abundance: few
len: 16
v_gene: TRBV7-2
d_gene: .
j_gene: TRBJ2-5
CDR3nt: TGTGCCAGCAGCTTAGGCCAGACCTACGGCCTCCAGACCCAGTACTTC
CDR3aa: CASSLGQTYGLQTQYF

abundance: once
len: 16
v_gene: TRBV4-3
d_gene: .
j_gene: TRBJ2-7
CDR3nt: TGCGCCAGCAGCCAAGTTATCGGAATAGGCCATTACGAGCAGTACTTC
CDR3aa: CASSQVIGIGHYEQYF

abundance: few
len: 18
v_gene: TRBV6-4
d_gene: TRBD1
j_gene: TRBJ1-2
CDR3nt: TGTGCCAGCAGTGACTCCGAAGAGTGGACAGGGGGCGACTATGGCTACACCTTC
CDR3aa: CASSDSEEWTGGDYGYTF

abundance: few
len: 13
v_gene: TRBV6-1
d_gene: .
j_gene: TRBJ2-2
CDR3nt: TGTGCCAGCAGTGAAATAGTGGTCGGGGAGCTGTTTTTT
CDR3aa: CASSEIVVGELFF

abundance: .
len: 15
v_gene: TRBV7-2
d_gene: TRBD1
j_gene: TRBJ1-2
CDR3nt: TGTGCCAGCAGCTTAGAGGGGACAGGCTACGATGGCTACACCTTC
CDR3aa: CASSLEGTGYDGYTF

abundance: .
len: 14
v_gene: TRBV14
d_gene: .
j_gene: TRBJ1-1
CDR3nt: TGTGCCAGCAGCCAATGGGCGAATCTACCGGGAGCTTTCTTT
CDR3aa: CASSQWANLPGAFF

abundance: .
len: 14
v_gene: TRBV7-3
d_gene: TRBD2
j_gene: TRBJ2-5
CDR3nt: TGTGCCAGCAGCGCTGGGCCGGGAGGAGAGACCCAGTACTTC
CDR3aa: CASSAGPGGETQYF

abundance: .
len: 15
v_gene: TRBV5-6
d_gene: .
j_gene: TRBJ1-1
CDR3nt: TGTGCCAGCAGCCTACAGGGACGGGGTAACACTGAAGCTTTCTTT
CDR3aa: CASSLQGRGNTEAFF

abundance: .
len: 13
v_gene: TRBV6-1
d_gene: .
j_gene: TRBJ2-5
CDR3nt: TGTGCCAGCAGCAAACTAAAGCAAGAGACCCAGTACTTC
CDR3aa: CASSKLKQETQYF

abundance: .
len: 13
v_gene: TRBV11-1
d_gene: .
j_gene: TRBJ2-1
CDR3nt: TGTGCCAGCAGCTCCGGGACCTACAATGAGCAGTTCTTC
CDR3aa: CASSSGTYNEQFF

abundance: few
len: 14
v_gene: TRBV18
d_gene: TRBD2
j_gene: TRBJ2-7
CDR3nt: TGTGCCAGCTCACCACAAGGACTAGCCTACGAGCAGTACTTC
CDR3aa: CASSPQGLAYEQYF

abundance: .
len: 13
v_gene: TRBV5-4
d_gene: .
j_gene: TRBJ1-2
CDR3nt: TGTGCCAGCAGCTTGTCACAGGCCTATGGCTACACCTTC
CDR3aa: CASSLSQAYGYTF

abundance: many
len: 13
v_gene: TRBV29-1
d_gene: TRBD2
j_gene: TRBJ2-3
CDR3nt: TGCAGCGCTGGAGCGGGAGCGGCAGATACGCAGTATTTT
CDR3aa: CSAGAGAADTQYF

abundance: many
len: 12
v_gene: TRBV11-2
d_gene: .
j_gene: TRBJ2-1
CDR3nt: TGTGCCAGCAGCCCGAGGTCCTCTGAGCAGTTCTTC
CDR3aa: CASSPRSSEQFF

abundance: .
len: 16
v_gene: TRBV10-3
d_gene: TRBD1
j_gene: TRBJ2-7
CDR3nt: TGTGCCATCAGTGCTTCCGGGACAGAGTTTTCCTACGAGCAGTACTTC
CDR3aa: CAISASGTEFSYEQYF

abundance: few
len: 16
v_gene: TRBV27
d_gene: TRBD2
j_gene: TRBJ2-1
CDR3nt: TGTGCCAGCAGTACCGCCCGGGGGGGTGGGTACAATGAGCAGTTCTTC
CDR3aa: CASSTARGGGYNEQFF

abundance: .
len: 19
v_gene: TRBV7-6
d_gene: TRBD2
j_gene: TRBJ2-7
CDR3nt: TGTGCCAGCAGCTTGGGACCGGGACTAGCGGGAGTTTTCCCCTACGAGCAGTACTTC
CDR3aa: CASSLGPGLAGVFPYEQYF

abundance: few
len: 15
v_gene: TRBV5-1
d_gene: .
j_gene: TRBJ1-2
CDR3nt: TGCGCCAGCAGCTACCGAGCACAGAGTGCCTATGGCTACACCTTC
CDR3aa: CASSYRAQSAYGYTF

abundance: .
len: 13
v_gene: TRBV5-1
d_gene: TRBD1
j_gene: TRBJ2-2
CDR3nt: TGCGCCAGCAGCTTACAGGGGAACGGGGAGCTGTTTTTT
CDR3aa: CASSLQGNGELFF

abundance: once
len: 15
v_gene: TRBV5-1
d_gene: .
j_gene: TRBJ2-5
CDR3nt: TGCGCCAGCCAAACCGGGAGAGGGGTTAGCGAGACCCAGTACTTC
CDR3aa: CASQTGRGVSETQYF